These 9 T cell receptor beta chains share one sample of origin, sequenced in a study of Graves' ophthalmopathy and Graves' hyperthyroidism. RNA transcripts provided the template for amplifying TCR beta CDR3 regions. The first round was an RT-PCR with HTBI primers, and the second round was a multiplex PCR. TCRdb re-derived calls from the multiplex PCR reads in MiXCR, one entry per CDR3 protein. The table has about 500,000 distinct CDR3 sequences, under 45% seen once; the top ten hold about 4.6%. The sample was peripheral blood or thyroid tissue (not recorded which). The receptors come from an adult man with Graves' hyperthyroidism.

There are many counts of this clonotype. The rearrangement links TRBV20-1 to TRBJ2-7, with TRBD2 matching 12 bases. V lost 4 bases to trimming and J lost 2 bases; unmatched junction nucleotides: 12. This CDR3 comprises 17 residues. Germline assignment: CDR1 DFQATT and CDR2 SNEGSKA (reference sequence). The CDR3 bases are TGCAGTGCTAAAGACGCCGGGACTAGCGGGCTCCCCTACGAGCAGTACTTC. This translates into CSAKDAGTSGLPYEQYF.

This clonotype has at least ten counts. CDR3 sequence: CASSRGPPGGRETQYF. The CDR3 DNA reads TGTGCCAGCAGCCGGGGGCCGCCAGGGGGAAGGGAGACCCAGTACTTC. The chain recombines TRBV5-6 with TRBJ2-5, with D possibly being TRBD1 (7 bases). V shed 4 bases and J shed 5 bases, with 21 bases lying between them. This CDR3 has 16 amino acids. Germline V gene data show CDR1 as SGHDT and CDR2 as YYEEEE.

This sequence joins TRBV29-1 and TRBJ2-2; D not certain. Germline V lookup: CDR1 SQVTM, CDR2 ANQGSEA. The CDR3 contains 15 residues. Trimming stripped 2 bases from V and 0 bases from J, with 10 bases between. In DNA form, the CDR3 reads TGCAGCGTTGAACTCCCGCGAACGAACACCGGGGAGCTGTTTTTT. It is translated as CSVELPRTNTGELFF.

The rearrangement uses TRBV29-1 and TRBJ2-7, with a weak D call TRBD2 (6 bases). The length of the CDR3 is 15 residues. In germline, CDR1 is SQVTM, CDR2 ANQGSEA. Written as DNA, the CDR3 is TGCAGTGCTGTACCACTAAGCGGGCCGTCCTACGAGCAGTACTTC. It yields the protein CSAVPLSGPSYEQYF.

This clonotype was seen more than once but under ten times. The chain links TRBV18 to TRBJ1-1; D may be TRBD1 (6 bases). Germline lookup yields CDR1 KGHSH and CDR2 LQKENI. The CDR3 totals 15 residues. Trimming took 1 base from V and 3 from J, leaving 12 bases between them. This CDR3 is CASSPQQGGDTEAFF. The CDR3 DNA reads TGTGCCAGCTCACCACAACAGGGAGGGGACACTGAAGCTTTCTTT.

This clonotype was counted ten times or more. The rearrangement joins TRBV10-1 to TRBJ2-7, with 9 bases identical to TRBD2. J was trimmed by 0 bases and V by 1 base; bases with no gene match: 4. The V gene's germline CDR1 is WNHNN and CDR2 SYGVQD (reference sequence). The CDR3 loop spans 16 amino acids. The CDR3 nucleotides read TGCGCCAGCAGTGAGTTTCCTAGCGGGGCCTCCTACGAGCAGTACTTC. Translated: CASSEFPSGASYEQYF.

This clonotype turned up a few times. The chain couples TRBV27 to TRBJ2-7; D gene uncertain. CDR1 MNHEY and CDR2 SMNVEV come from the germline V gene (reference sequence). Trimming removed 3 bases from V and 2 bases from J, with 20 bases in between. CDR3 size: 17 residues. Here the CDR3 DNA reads TGTGCCAGCAGTTTGGTTGGCAACAGATTCAAGCCCTACGAGCAGTACTTC. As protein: CASSLVGNRFKPYEQYF.

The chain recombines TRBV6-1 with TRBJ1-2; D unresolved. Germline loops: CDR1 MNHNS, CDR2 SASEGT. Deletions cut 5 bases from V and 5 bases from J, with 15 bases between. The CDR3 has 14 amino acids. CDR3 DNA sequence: TGTGCCAGCAGTTCAGAAGAGGATGGGTATGGCTACACCTTC. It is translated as CASSSEEDGYGYTF.

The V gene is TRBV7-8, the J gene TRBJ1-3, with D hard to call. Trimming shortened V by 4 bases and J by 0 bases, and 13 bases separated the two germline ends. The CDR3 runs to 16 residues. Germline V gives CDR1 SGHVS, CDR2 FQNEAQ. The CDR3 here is CASSSGRWPSGNTIYF. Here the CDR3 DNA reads TGTGCCAGCAGCTCCGGAAGGTGGCCCTCTGGAAACACCATATATTTT.